Given below is one TCR beta chain in context. The antigen is undetermined. The CDR3 has 16 amino acids. Germline V gives CDR1 MNHEY, CDR2 SMNVEV (reference sequence). Unmatched junction bases numbered 7, after V lost 3 bases and J lost 2 bases. These data belong to a study of siplizumab effects on memory and regulatory T cells. Points from the study as a whole: Proliferating Tregs in siplizumab cultures were never verified as suppressive.

Produced via immunoSEQ multiplex PCR; TCRdb's table is partial and in-frame only. The data show more than 85,000 clones, 94% seen once. The source of this sequence is a human donor in good health. The rearrangement joins TRBV27 to TRBJ2-3, with 8 nucleotides matching TRBD1. Input material: Tregs sorted from blood. The CDR3 DNA follows: TGTGCCAGCAGTTTCAGCAGGGGGCCTTCCACAGATACGCAGTATTTT. Protein product: CASSFSRGPSTDTQYF.